The 28 T cell receptor beta chains in this list originate from one sample, sequenced in a study of blood T cell repertoires in COVID-19. The protocol was immunoSEQ multiplex PCR, while the TCRdb copy is restricted to in-frame clones and leaves out a portion. The table shows 43,000 or so clones, with around four fifths occurring only once. The sample consisted of peripheral blood. The receptors were sampled from a woman older than 75 with acute or convalescent COVID-19.

The V call is TRBV6-5, the J call TRBJ1-2; D is uncertain. Deletions cut 10 bases from V and 7 bases from J, with 19 bases between. CDR1 is MNHEY and CDR2 is SVGAGI in the germline V gene. The CDR3 extends over 13 amino acids. CDR3 coding DNA: TGTGCCACCGTGTTCGGGGATCTCGGTGGCTACACCTTC. Its translation: CATVFGDLGGYTF.

The V call is TRBV19, the J call TRBJ1-5, with a possible D match to TRBD1 (6 bases). The V end was cut by 9 bases, the J end by 0 bases, with 15 bases between. CDR3 size: 15 residues. Germline V gives CDR1 LNHDA, CDR2 SQIVND (reference sequence). The CDR3 here is CASRPQGNSNQPQHF. The CDR3 DNA is TGTGCCAGCCGTCCCCAGGGGAATAGCAATCAGCCCCAGCATTTT.

This sequence joins TRBV5-1 and TRBJ2-3, with TRBD2 identical over 13 bases. Unmatched junction bases numbered 6, after V lost 0 bases and J lost 2 bases. The germline V gene encodes CDR1 SGHRS and CDR2 YFSETQ. This CDR3 is 18 amino acids long. The DNA of the CDR3 is TGCGCCAGCAGCTTGGGACTAGCGGGGGGCCGAGACACAGATACGCAGTATTTT. Amino acids: CASSLGLAGGRDTDTQYF.

V and J are TRBV19 and TRBJ1-3, with D unclear. The CDR3 covers 16 residues. V was pared by 2 bases and J by 2 bases, with 13 bases between. Germline assignment: CDR1 LNHDA and CDR2 SQIVND (reference sequence). The CDR3 DNA is TGTGCCAGTAGTATATCATTGGGCTTTGCTGGAAACACCATATATTTT. Protein: CASSISLGFAGNTIYF.

The rearrangement joins TRBV5-4 to TRBJ1-2, with TRBD1 identical over 7 bases. J gave up 4 bases and V 1 base, and 7 bases lay outside the gene matches. Per the germline V gene, CDR1 is SGHNT and CDR2 is YYREEE (reference sequence). This CDR3 spans 15 amino acids. The CDR3 coding sequence is TGTGCCAGCAGCTTGAATGAGGGGGCCGGCTATGGCTACACCTTC. Translated, it gives CASSLNEGAGYGYTF. The variable domain in full, completed from reference TRBV5-4 and TRBJ1-2, reads ETGVTQSPTHLIKTRGQQVTLRCSSQSGHNTVSWYQQALGQGPQFIFQYYREEENGRGNFPPRFSGLQFPNYSSELNVNALELDDSALYLCASSLNEGAGYGYTFGSGTRLTVV.

This chain joins TRBV7-9 and TRBJ2-5; TRBD1 is a possible D gene (5 bases). This CDR3 region has 15 residues. V lost 5 bases and J lost 5, with 18 bases in between. CDR1 SEHNR and CDR2 FQNEAQ come from the germline V gene (reference sequence). This CDR3 reads CASSGLGQGPETQYF. DNA of the CDR3: TGTGCCAGCAGCGGGCTAGGCCAGGGCCCGGAGACCCAGTACTTC. The full variable domain, in which reference TRBV7-9 and TRBJ2-5 provide the parts outside the CDR3, is DTGVSQNPRHKITKRGQNVTFRCDPISEHNRLYWYRQTLGQGPEFLTYFQNEAQLEKSRLLSDRFSAERPKGSFSTLEIQRTEQGDSAMYLCASSGLGQGPETQYFGPGTRLLVL.

The V and J genes are TRBV9 and TRBJ1-6; D is possibly TRBD1 (5 bases). This CDR3 spans 18 amino acids. Trimming took 0 bases from V and 0 from J, leaving 13 bases between them. CDR1 and CDR2 (germline): SGDLS, YYNGEE. The CDR3 DNA follows: TGTGCCAGCAGCGTAGTCTGGGGGGTCTCCTCCTATAATTCACCCCTCCACTTT. This encodes CASSVVWGVSSYNSPLHF.

The rearrangement joins TRBV11-2 to TRBJ2-3; D is uncertain. The germline V gene has CDR1 SGHAT and CDR2 FQNNGV. This CDR3 contains 16 residues. The V end lost 2 bases, the J end lost 2 bases, and 14 bases lay between the germline ends. The CDR3: CASSLKVAVVTDTQYF. Here the CDR3 DNA reads TGTGCCAGCAGCTTAAAGGTGGCGGTCGTCACAGATACGCAGTATTTT. Based on the CDR3 plus reference TRBV11-2 and TRBJ2-3, the full variable domain is EAGVAQSPRYKIIEKRQSVAFWCNPISGHATLYWYQQILGQGPKLLIQFQNNGVVDDSQLPKDRFSAERLKGVDSTLKIQPAKLEDSAVYLCASSLKVAVVTDTQYFGPGTRLTVL.

CDR3 loop: CSTRDGTGAGNTIYF. DNA of the CDR3: TGCAGCACCAGAGACGGGACAGGGGCTGGAAACACCATATATTTT. This chain joins TRBV29-1 and TRBJ1-3; 10 bases map to TRBD1. Germline V gives CDR1 SQVTM, CDR2 ANQGSEA. The CDR3 is 15 amino acids. V trimming: 8 bases; J trimming: 2 bases; junction bases outside the gene matches: 9.

The rearrangement joins TRBV6-4 to TRBJ2-2; 11 bases are shared with TRBD2. Losses at the gene ends were 5 bases for V and 4 bases for J; bases not matched to a gene: 6. This CDR3 has 16 amino acids. The V gene's germline CDR1 is MRHNA and CDR2 SNTAGT. This chain's CDR3 is CASSNAGLAVTGELFF. Here the CDR3 DNA reads TGTGCCAGCAGTAACGCGGGACTAGCGGTCACCGGGGAGCTGTTTTTT.

In regard to this clone: The junction shows a germline mismatch at one end, possibly a read error. J is TRBJ1-4 and V is TRBV7-2; the match to TRBD1 covers 12 bases. CDR3 length: 16 amino acids. Per the germline V gene, CDR1 is SGHTA and CDR2 is FQGNSA. CDR3 sequence reads: CASSSPGQGAKEKLFF. CDR3 sequence (DNA): TGTGCCAGCAGCTCACCGGGACAGGGGGCTAAGGAAAAACTGTTTTTT.

The J gene is TRBJ1-5, the V gene TRBV5-6; D is unresolved. The CDR3 consists of 15 residues. Between the trimmed V and J ends, which lost 2 bases and 3 bases, there was a span of 12 bases. Germline CDR1 SGHDT, CDR2 YYEEEE. CDR3 in amino acids: CASSLSPGANQPQHF. CDR3 DNA sequence: TGTGCCAGCAGCTTATCACCGGGAGCCAATCAGCCCCAGCATTTT.

In nucleotides, the CDR3 is TGCGCCAGCAGTGAGGAGGGGGGGGCGCATTGGAATGAGCAGTTCTTC. Its protein is CASSEEGGAHWNEQFF. V gene TRBV10-1 combines with J gene TRBJ2-1, with D maybe TRBD2 (7 bases). Germline V CDR1 and CDR2: WNHNN, SYGVQD (reference sequence). Trimming left V 2 bases short and J 7 bases short, with 18 bases between. This CDR3 has 16 residues.

The chain is built from TRBV12-3 or TRBV12-4 and TRBJ2-1; D gene uncertain. V lost 2 bases, J lost 6 bases, and 5 bases lay in between. This CDR3 has 12 residues. The CDR3 region is CASSLFGNEQFF. CDR3 in DNA: TGTGCCAGCAGTTTATTCGGCAATGAGCAGTTCTTC.

The J gene is TRBJ1-1, the V gene TRBV19; 9 nucleotides line up with TRBD1. V gave up 4 bases and J gave up 3 bases; unmatched junction bases: 0. CDR1 LNHDA and CDR2 SQIVND come from the germline V gene (reference sequence). The CDR3 is 13 residues long. The CDR3 sequence is CASSRQGDTEAFF. The CDR3 nucleotides are TGTGCCAGTAGTAGACAGGGGGACACTGAAGCTTTCTTT.

This clone was detected a few times. The V call is TRBV9, the J call TRBJ1-1, with D perhaps TRBD1 (5 bases). The CDR3 consists of 15 residues. Germline CDR1 SGDLS, CDR2 YYNGEE. Trimming cost V 0 bases and J 0 bases, with 9 bases left between them. CDR3 residues: CASSVDSGMNTEAFF. CDR3 DNA sequence: TGTGCCAGCAGCGTAGACTCAGGGATGAACACTGAAGCTTTCTTT.

This clone appeared a few times. CDR3 coding DNA: TGTGCCAGCAGCTTAGAACCGACAGGGAGAGGCTACACCTTC. Encoded protein: CASSLEPTGRGYTF. This chain links TRBV7-2 with TRBJ1-2, with 7 nucleotides matching TRBD1. Germline values: CDR1 SGHTA, CDR2 FQGNSA. The CDR3 contains 14 residues. The V gene end was trimmed by 1 base and the J gene end by 8 bases; junction bases not matched to a gene: 7.

This clone was picked up one time. The V and J genes are TRBV19 and TRBJ1-1; 7 positions agree with TRBD1. CDR3 size: 15 residues. J lost 6 bases, V lost 5 bases, and 12 bases had no gene match. Germline lookup yields CDR1 LNHDA and CDR2 SQIVND (reference sequence). The CDR3 here is CASSAFYLGQPEAFF. The CDR3 DNA reads TGTGCCAGTAGTGCCTTTTATCTGGGACAGCCTGAAGCTTTCTTT.

The CDR3 loop reads CASSLGVLTRDSRVYGYTF. The DNA of the CDR3 is TGTGCCAGCAGCTTGGGGGTCCTCACCCGGGACAGTAGAGTCTATGGCTACACCTTC. The J gene is TRBJ1-2, the V gene TRBV5-6; 7 nucleotides match TRBD1. From germline, CDR1 is SGHDT and CDR2 YYEEEE. This CDR3 region has 19 residues. The trim removed 0 bases at V and 4 bases at J, leaving 18 bases unmatched.

The chain links TRBV20-1 to TRBJ1-1; maybe TRBD1 (5 bases). The CDR3 loop spans 13 amino acids. Trimming stripped 3 bases from V and 5 bases from J, with 13 bases between. Germline CDR1 DFQATT, CDR2 SNEGSKA (reference sequence). CDR3 region: CSASKRGWTEAFF. The CDR3, as DNA: TGCAGTGCTAGTAAACGGGGGTGGACTGAAGCTTTCTTT.

The CDR3: CASSAPSGGRYEQYF. CDR3 DNA: TGTGCCAGCAGCGCTCCCAGCGGGGGGCGGTACGAGCAGTACTTC. The chain recombines TRBV7-8 with TRBJ2-7, with 9 bases aligning to TRBD2. This CDR3 region has 15 residues. V gave up 5 bases and J gave up 4 bases; unmatched junction bases: 9. CDR1 and CDR2 from the germline V gene are SGHVS and FQNEAQ.

The chain joins TRBV29-1 to TRBJ1-1, with TRBD1 as a possible D gene (6 bases). The CDR3 contains 12 residues. Trimming left V 7 bases short and J 5 bases short, with 14 bases between. CDR1 is SQVTM and CDR2 is ANQGSEA in the germline V gene. CDR3 sequence (DNA): TGCAGCGCCGAGGGGGGGGCGACTGAAGCTTTCTTT. As protein: CSAEGGATEAFF.

This clone was observed a handful of times. This chain links TRBV7-2 with TRBJ2-1; 10 nucleotides line up with TRBD2. V dropped 5 bases and J dropped 10; count of bases not matched to a gene: 11. Germline CDR1 reads SGHTA; CDR2 reads FQGNSA. The CDR3 length is 15 residues. The DNA of the CDR3 is TGTGCCAGCAGCAAGAGCGGGGGGGCACGTGGCGAGCAGTTCTTC. This encodes CASSKSGGARGEQFF.

This clone was seen a few times. The rearrangement uses TRBV7-6 and TRBJ2-7, with unresolved D. The V gene's germline CDR1 is SGHVS and CDR2 FNYEAQ. This CDR3 has 12 amino acids. Trimming cost V 4 bases and J 0 bases, with 4 bases left between them. In DNA form, the CDR3 reads TGTGCCAGCAGCTCTAACTCCTACGAGCAGTACTTC. This sequence encodes CASSSNSYEQYF.

This chain links TRBV10-2 with TRBJ1-4; D is unclear. CDR1 is WSHSY, CDR2 SAAADI, per germline. This CDR3 has 13 residues. Trimming removed 3 bases at V and 6 bases at J, with 8 bases between. The CDR3, as DNA: TGCGCCAGCAGTGACGGCAGGCATGAAAAACTGTTTTTT. This sequence encodes CASSDGRHEKLFF.

Sample share makes this clone medium-sized. The chain links TRBV15 to TRBJ1-2; possible D gene TRBD1, 5 bases. This CDR3 comprises 15 residues. Germline lookup yields CDR1 LNHNV and CDR2 YYDKDF (reference sequence). V was trimmed by 0 bases and J by 4 bases, leaving 12 bases between them. CDR3 sequence (DNA): TGTGCCACCAGCAGAGAAGCAGGGATCGGCTATGGCTACACCTTC. Protein: CATSREAGIGYGYTF.

This clone was observed a handful of times. The J gene is TRBJ2-3, the V gene TRBV25-1; 9 positions agree with TRBD1. The CDR3 sequence is 13 residues long. Germline CDR1 reads MGHDK; CDR2 reads SYGVNS. With V trimmed by 4 bases and J by 5 bases, 1 base remained unmatched. In nucleotides, the CDR3 is TGTGCCAGCAGTGGGACAGGGGAAGATACGCAGTATTTT. Amino acid sequence: CASSGTGEDTQYF.

This clone was counted a single time. The J gene is TRBJ2-1, the V gene TRBV5-4, with 10 bases lining up with TRBD2. Germline loops: CDR1 SGHNT, CDR2 YYREEE (reference sequence). The CDR3 is made up of 14 amino acids. The trim removed 1 base at V and 6 bases at J, leaving 1 base unmatched. The CDR3 loop reads CASSLSGGANEQFF. CDR3 DNA: TGTGCCAGCAGCTTGAGCGGGGGGGCCAATGAGCAGTTCTTC.